Each of the 10 T cell receptor beta chains below was sequenced from the same sample in a study of blood T cell repertoires in COVID-19. Clones were read by immunoSEQ multiplex PCR, and TCRdb kept only the in-frame ones, dropping some. Among roughly 75,000 clones listed, about 89% were seen once. The specimen was peripheral blood. The receptors here all came from a man in his fifties or sixties with acute or convalescent COVID-19.

V and J are TRBV10-2 and TRBJ2-2; 13 bases line up with TRBD2. The germline gives CDR1 WSHSY, CDR2 SAAADI. The CDR3 spans 21 residues. J gave up 3 bases and V 7 bases, and 20 bases lay outside the gene matches. This chain's CDR3 is CASKLLGGRTSGSSYTGELFF. CDR3 sequence (DNA): TGCGCCAGCAAACTCCTGGGGGGTAGGACTAGCGGGAGTTCCTACACCGGGGAGCTGTTTTTT.

The chain employs TRBV29-1 and TRBJ2-7; 8 bases are shared with TRBD1. The CDR3 is 13 amino acids. Germline CDR1 is SQVTM and CDR2 is ANQGSEA. V dropped 6 bases and J dropped 1; count of bases not matched to a gene: 5. This chain's CDR3 is CSVRTGSSYEQYF. The CDR3 DNA reads TGCAGCGTAAGGACAGGGTCTTCCTACGAGCAGTACTTC.

The chain carries TRBV6-5 and TRBJ1-1, with 9 bases matching TRBD1. The V gene's germline CDR1 is MNHEY and CDR2 SVGAGI. The CDR3 loop spans 15 amino acids. With V trimmed by 2 bases and J by 6 bases, 7 bases remained unmatched. The CDR3 coding sequence is TGTGCCAGCAGTTACGGAGGACAGGGGAGGGCTGAAGCTTTCTTT. Amino acid sequence: CASSYGGQGRAEAFF.

The V call is TRBV2, the J call TRBJ1-5; D not certain. V was pared by 4 bases and J by 0 bases, with 10 bases between. CDR1 SNHLY and CDR2 FYNNEI come from the germline V gene. The length of the CDR3 is 15 residues. Here the CDR3 reads CASSAQPHSNQPQHF. In DNA form, the CDR3 reads TGTGCCAGCAGTGCACAGCCCCATAGCAATCAGCCCCAGCATTTT.

This sequence joins TRBV6-5 and TRBJ2-7; 10 bases align to TRBD1. The CDR3 is 16 amino acids. CDR1 is MNHEY, CDR2 SVGAGI, per germline. V lost 0 bases and J lost 3; bases outside the gene matches: 5. In DNA, the CDR3 is TGTGCCAGCAGTTACTCAACGGGACAGGGGAGCTACGAGCAGTACTTC. Protein: CASSYSTGQGSYEQYF.

The chain is built from TRBV28 and TRBJ1-5; no clear D. The V gene lost 5 bases and the J gene lost 3 bases, with 11 bases spanning the gap. The CDR3 runs to 14 residues. From germline, CDR1 is MDHEN and CDR2 SYDVKM. The CDR3 protein is CASSIIQDNQPQHF. CDR3 sequence (DNA): TGTGCCAGCAGTATAATTCAGGACAATCAGCCCCAGCATTTT. Using reference TRBV28 and TRBJ1-5 for the parts outside the CDR3, the full variable domain is DVKVTQSSRYLVKRTGEKVFLECVQDMDHENMFWYRQDPGLGLRLIYFSYDVKMKEKGDIPEGYSVSREKKERFSLILESASTNQTSMYLCASSIIQDNQPQHFGDGTRLSIL.

The chain combines TRBV10-2 with TRBJ1-1, with TRBD1 matching over 9 bases. Unmatched junction bases numbered 1, after V lost 5 bases and J lost 6 bases. Germline CDR1 is WSHSY and CDR2 is SAAADI. The CDR3 covers 12 residues. The CDR3 DNA reads as TGCGCCAGCAGTACAGGGGGCCCTGAAGCTTTCTTT. Amino acid sequence: CASSTGGPEAFF.

The chain uses TRBV21-1 and TRBJ2-5; the table names TRBD1, a call not compared with the DNA. TRBV21-1 is given as a pseudogene. The CDR3 spans 14 residues. Written as DNA, the CDR3 is TGTGCCAGCAGCAAAACAGGGTGGAAGGAGACCCAGTACTTC. Amino acids: CASSKTGWKETQYF.

This clone was counted a single time. The V call is TRBV5-1, the J call TRBJ1-2; TRBD1 matches 11 bases. J was trimmed by 6 bases and V by 3 bases; bases with no gene match: 13. CDR1 and CDR2 from the germline V gene are SGHRS and YFSETQ. The CDR3 runs to 17 residues. The CDR3 DNA reads TGCGCCAGCAGCTCAGGACAGGGGGCGATGGAGATGAATGGCTACACCTTC. Encoded protein: CASSSGQGAMEMNGYTF.

This chain links TRBV4-2 with TRBJ2-7; 8 nucleotides agree with TRBD2. The trim removed 0 bases at V and 2 bases at J, leaving 9 bases unmatched. Germline V lookup: CDR1 LGHNA, CDR2 YNFKEQ. The CDR3 loop spans 17 amino acids. The CDR3 DNA sequence: TGTGCCAGCAGCCAAGATTTGGCGACTAGCGTCCCCTACGAGCAGTACTTC. This translates into CASSQDLATSVPYEQYF.